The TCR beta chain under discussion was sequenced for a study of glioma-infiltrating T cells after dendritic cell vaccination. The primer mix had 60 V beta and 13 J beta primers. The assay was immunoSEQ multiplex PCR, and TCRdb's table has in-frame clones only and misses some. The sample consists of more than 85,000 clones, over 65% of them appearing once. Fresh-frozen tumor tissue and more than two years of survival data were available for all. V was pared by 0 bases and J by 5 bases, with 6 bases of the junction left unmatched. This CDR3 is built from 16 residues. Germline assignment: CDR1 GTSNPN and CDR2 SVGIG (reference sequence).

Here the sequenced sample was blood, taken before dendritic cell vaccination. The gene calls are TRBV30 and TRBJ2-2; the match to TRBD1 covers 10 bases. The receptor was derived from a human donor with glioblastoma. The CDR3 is CAWSVPGTGVTGELFF. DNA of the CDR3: TGTGCCTGGAGTGTACCGGGGACAGGGGTTACCGGGGAGCTGTTTTTT.